Listed below are T cell receptor beta chains from one sample, sequenced in a study of T cell responses to AZD1222 COVID-19 vaccine. The repertoire was sequenced with immunoSEQ multiplex PCR; TCRdb's copy has only in-frame clones and lacks some. Among about 120,000 clones listed, about nine tenths were seen once. Sequenced here: peripheral blood, sampled 28 days after the second AZD1222 dose. These receptors were obtained from an adult who received the AZD1222 COVID-19 vaccine. Each CDR3 is given with its conserved first and last residue. D genes are given only for firm matches. Size is omitted from some rows. Given values are once, few, many or a class for expanded clones.

J: TRBJ2-7
V: TRBV18
D: NA
size: once
CDR3: CASSPLGIREQYF
DNA: TGTGCCAGCTCACCACTAGGAATCCGCGAGCAGTACTTC

J: TRBJ2-5
V: TRBV4-1
D: TRBD2
size: NA
CDR3: CASSPGGGRGGQKTQYF
DNA: TGCGCCAGCAGCCCTGGTGGTGGGCGGGGGGGCCAGAAGACCCAGTACTTC

J: TRBJ2-7
V: TRBV28
D: TRBD1
size: few
CDR3: CASRQGPYEQYF
DNA: TGTGCCAGCCGACAGGGCCCCTACGAGCAGTACTTC

J: TRBJ1-5
V: TRBV3-1/TRBV3-2
D: NA
size: NA
CDR3: CASSQDWGRPNQPQHF
DNA: TGTGCCAGCAGCCAAGATTGGGGCAGGCCCAATCAGCCCCAGCATTTT

J: TRBJ2-1
V: TRBV7-9
D: TRBD1
size: NA
CDR3: CASDNPGQGYNEQFF
DNA: TGTGCCAGCGATAACCCGGGACAGGGTTACAATGAGCAGTTCTTC

J: TRBJ2-1
V: TRBV10-3
D: NA
size: NA
CDR3: CAISVGVGEQFF
DNA: TGTGCCATCAGTGTTGGAGTCGGTGAGCAGTTCTTC

J: TRBJ1-3
V: TRBV7-2
D: NA
size: NA
CDR3: CASSLLDSRNTIYF
DNA: TGTGCCAGCAGCTTATTGGACAGCCGAAACACCATATATTTT

J: TRBJ1-4
V: TRBV12-3/TRBV12-4
D: NA
size: NA
CDR3: CASSLMMKKLFF
DNA: TGTGCCAGCAGTTTAATGATGAAAAAACTGTTTTTT

J: TRBJ1-2
V: TRBV30
D: NA
size: NA
CDR3: CAWSLLGGRDGYTF
DNA: TGTGCCTGGAGTCTCCTGGGGGGGCGAGATGGCTACACCTTC

J: TRBJ2-1
V: TRBV28
D: TRBD2
size: NA
CDR3: CASSLAGAYNEQFF
DNA: TGTGCCAGCAGCTTAGCGGGGGCTTACAATGAGCAGTTCTTC

J: TRBJ1-2
V: TRBV2
D: NA
size: NA
CDR3: CASSEQGLRGYTF
DNA: TGTGCCAGCAGTGAACAGGGTCTTCGAGGCTACACCTTC

J: TRBJ2-5
V: TRBV6-4
D: TRBD1
size: NA
CDR3: CASSTGTGETQYF
DNA: TGTGCCAGCAGTACCGGGACAGGGGAGACCCAGTACTTC

J: TRBJ2-7
V: TRBV6-5
D: NA
size: NA
CDR3: CASKGVGDYEQYF
DNA: TGTGCCAGCAAGGGGGTCGGCGATTACGAGCAGTACTTC

J: TRBJ2-7
V: TRBV7-6
D: NA
size: NA
CDR3: CASSLAPGAQVGTKAHEQYF
DNA: TGTGCCAGCAGCTTAGCCCCAGGGGCTCAGGTGGGGACTAAGGCTCACGAGCAGTACTTC

J: TRBJ1-1
V: TRBV11-3
D: NA
size: NA
CDR3: CASSLYGGTEAFF
DNA: TGTGCCAGCAGCTTATACGGGGGCACTGAAGCTTTCTTT